Listed here are 21 T cell receptor beta chains from one sample, sequenced in a study of T-cell memory formation after mild COVID-19. Each CDR3 protein is one row after TCRdb ran MiXCR on the 5' RACE reads. The sample consists of around 300,000 distinct CDR3 sequences, 13% of them appearing once. The source material was PBMCs or a T cell subset sorted from them (not recorded which). The receptors here all came from a man between 18 and 35 years old who had mild COVID-19 (a few samples of this study predate the infection). Cell type and time point are not known.

V and J are TRBV6-2 or TRBV6-3 and TRBJ2-5; the D is unclear. Trimming left V 2 bases short and J 5 bases short, with 9 bases between. This CDR3 is 13 amino acids long. Germline CDR1 reads MNHEY; CDR2 reads SVGEGT. The CDR3 sequence is CASSYLLRETQYF. The CDR3 DNA reads TGTGCCAGCAGTTACCTCCTGCGGGAGACCCAGTACTTC.

This clonotype appeared many times. V gene TRBV6-5 combines with J gene TRBJ1-5; the D gene is possibly TRBD1 (6 bases). Trimming took 6 bases from V and 7 from J, leaving 19 bases between them. The length of the CDR3 is 15 residues. The germline V gene encodes CDR1 MNHEY and CDR2 SVGAGI. CDR3 sequence: CASRQQGGGTQPQHF. As DNA, the CDR3 is TGTGCCAGCAGACAACAGGGAGGAGGAACGCAGCCCCAGCATTTT.

Only a few counts were recorded for this clonotype. This chain connects TRBV10-3 to TRBJ2-3; D gene unclear. The CDR3 is 15 amino acids. Germline V gene data show CDR1 as ENHRY and CDR2 as SYGVKD. Trimming cost V 0 bases and J 1 base, with 8 bases left between them. CDR3: CAISESVGRTDTQYF. CDR3 sequence (DNA): TGTGCCATCAGTGAGTCGGTGGGTCGCACAGATACGCAGTATTTT.

This clonotype was found a few times. The V gene is TRBV20-1, the J gene TRBJ2-1, with unresolved D. V was cut by 3 bases and J by 2 bases, with 8 bases left in between. The CDR3 has 13 amino acids. Looked up from germline, CDR1 is DFQATT and CDR2 is SNEGSKA (reference sequence). The CDR3 is CSASKETYNEQFF. CDR3 in DNA: TGCAGTGCTAGTAAAGAGACCTACAATGAGCAGTTCTTC.

Here the CDR3 DNA reads TGTGCCAGCAGCGTAGGAGGCCAGGGGAGGACTGAAGCTTTCTTT. This sequence encodes CASSVGGQGRTEAFF. The genes are TRBV9 and TRBJ1-1; weak D call: TRBD1 (6 bases). Germline loops: CDR1 SGDLS, CDR2 YYNGEE. There are 15 residues in the CDR3. The V end was cut by 0 bases, the J end by 5 bases, with 14 bases between.

The J gene is TRBJ1-5, the V gene TRBV19, with TRBD1 matching over 8 bases. Germline V gene lookup returns CDR1 LNHDA and CDR2 SQIVND (reference sequence). Germline trimming cut 5 bases from V and 1 base from J; bases unmatched to any gene: 19. This CDR3 is 20 amino acids long. CDR3 bases: TGTGCCAGTAGTCATACCTGGACAGGGAATATACGGCAGAGCAATCAGCCCCAGCATTTT. This encodes CASSHTWTGNIRQSNQPQHF.

This clonotype has a handful of counts. The rearrangement uses TRBV6-5 and TRBJ1-1; 8 bases are shared with TRBD1. Germline V gene data show CDR1 as MNHEY and CDR2 as SVGAGI. J was trimmed by 4 bases and V by 6 bases; bases with no gene match: 4. This CDR3 region has 13 residues. The CDR3 DNA reads as TGTGCCAGCAGGGAAACAGGGGGCACTGAAGCTTTCTTT. Translated: CASRETGGTEAFF.

The chain couples TRBV9 to TRBJ2-3, with a weak D call TRBD1 (5 bases). Trimming pared 0 bases from V and 1 base from J, leaving 12 bases between. CDR1 SGDLS and CDR2 YYNGEE come from the germline V gene. The length of the CDR3 is 16 residues. The CDR3 sequence: CASSVGNRYRTDTQYF. The CDR3 bases are TGTGCCAGCAGCGTAGGGAACAGGTATCGCACAGATACGCAGTATTTT.

This clonotype has only a few counts. V and J are TRBV28 and TRBJ2-7, with D tentatively TRBD2 (5 bases). Trimming stripped 5 bases from V and 6 bases from J, with 11 bases between. Per the germline V gene, CDR1 is MDHEN and CDR2 is SYDVKM. The CDR3 extends over 12 amino acids. The DNA for the CDR3 is TGTGCCAGCAGTGAAATCGGACTCGAGCAGTACGTC. Translated: CASSEIGLEQYV.

This clonotype occurred a few times. This chain links TRBV7-2 with TRBJ2-5; 10 bases fit TRBD2. Losses at the gene ends were 4 bases for V and 1 base for J; bases not matched to a gene: 9. The CDR3 sequence is 17 residues long. CDR1 SGHTA and CDR2 FQGNSA come from the germline V gene. The CDR3 region is CASSSLAGGLLQETQYF. Here the CDR3 DNA reads TGTGCCAGCAGCTCCTTAGCGGGGGGCCTCCTCCAAGAGACCCAGTACTTC.

This clonotype has only a few counts. V usage is TRBV5-1 and J usage is TRBJ2-5, with 7 bases aligning to TRBD1. J was trimmed by 1 base and V by 0 bases; bases with no gene match: 9. There are 17 residues in the CDR3. Germline CDR1 reads SGHRS; CDR2 reads YFSETQ. For the CDR3, the DNA is TGCGCCAGCAGCTTGGCCCGGGACAGCGCGTCCCAAGAGACCCAGTACTTC. Amino acids: CASSLARDSASQETQYF.

This clonotype has more than one count but fewer than ten. The chain joins TRBV5-1 to TRBJ2-5; 7 nucleotides align to TRBD2. The CDR3 length is 17 residues. Germline V CDR1 and CDR2: SGHRS, YFSETQ. V shed 2 bases, J shed 1 base, and the junction held 11 bases outside the gene matches. The CDR3 sequence: CASSFLGRTGGQETQYF. CDR3 nucleotides: TGCGCCAGCAGCTTCCTGGGACGCACGGGGGGCCAAGAGACCCAGTACTTC. Complete variable domain (other parts from reference TRBV5-1 and TRBJ2-5): KAGVTQTPRYLIKTRGQQVTLSCSPISGHRSVSWYQQTPGQGLQFLFEYFSETQRNKGNFPGRFSGRQFSNSRSEMNVSTLELGDSALYLCASSFLGRTGGQETQYFGPGTRLLVL.

The rearrangement links TRBV5-1 to TRBJ1-2, with no clear D. CDR3 size: 14 residues. Germline V CDR1 and CDR2: SGHRS, YFSETQ. Trimming shortened V by 3 bases and J by 5 bases, and 14 bases separated the two germline ends. The CDR3 loop reads CASSSSVLWYGYTF. For the CDR3, the DNA is TGCGCCAGCAGCTCCAGTGTATTATGGTATGGCTACACCTTC.

The V and J genes are TRBV6-2 or TRBV6-3 and TRBJ2-7, with TRBD1 identical over 10 bases. There are 15 residues in the CDR3. The germline V gene has CDR1 MNHEY and CDR2 SVGEGT. Trimming took 3 bases from V and 2 from J; bases not matched to a gene: 4. Here the CDR3 DNA reads TGTGCCAGCAGTTATGGGACAGGGGCCACCTACGAGCAGTACTTC. This translates into CASSYGTGATYEQYF.

This clonotype was seen a few times. The chain recombines TRBV5-1 with TRBJ2-7, with D unresolved. Germline V CDR1 and CDR2: SGHRS, YFSETQ. There are 15 residues in the CDR3. Trimming took 0 bases from V and 5 from J, leaving 15 bases between them. The CDR3 DNA reads as TGCGCCAGCAGCTTGGCCGGACGGGTTTCCCACGAGCAGTACTTC. It codes for CASSLAGRVSHEQYF.

The rearrangement uses TRBV4-2 and TRBJ2-5; TRBD2 might be the D (6 bases). From germline, CDR1 is LGHNA and CDR2 YNFKEQ. This CDR3 is 15 amino acids long. The V end lost 1 base, the J end lost 5 bases, and 14 bases lay between the germline ends. The chain's CDR3 is CASSQGLARQETQYF. The CDR3 region has the DNA TGTGCCAGCAGCCAAGGCCTAGCGAGGCAGGAGACCCAGTACTTC.

The chain has TRBV24-1 and TRBJ1-2, with D tentatively TRBD1 (6 bases). The CDR3 has 12 amino acids. The V end lost 4 bases, the J end lost 9 bases, and 11 bases lay between the germline ends. Germline V gene lookup returns CDR1 KGHDR and CDR2 SFDVKD. CDR3 sequence: CATSEGGGRYTF. The CDR3 bases are TGTGCCACCAGTGAGGGGGGCGGGCGCTACACCTTC.

This clonotype has just a few counts. The chain combines TRBV4-3 with TRBJ2-6; 7 nucleotides match TRBD1. Germline trimming cut 5 bases from V and 3 bases from J; bases unmatched to any gene: 10. This CDR3 comprises 17 residues. The V gene's germline CDR1 is LGHNA and CDR2 YSLEER. In DNA, the CDR3 is TGCGCCAGCAGCTACAACAGGGGCCTCTTTGGGGCCAACGTCCTGACTTTC. This sequence encodes CASSYNRGLFGANVLTF.

This clonotype was picked up many times. This chain connects TRBV5-1 to TRBJ1-1, with 7 bases lining up with TRBD1. The germline V gene encodes CDR1 SGHRS and CDR2 YFSETQ. Trimming at V came to 4 bases and at J to 6 bases, leaving 9 bases not matched to a gene. The CDR3 is made up of 14 amino acids. The CDR3 here is CASSPLTGSPEAFF. The CDR3 bases are TGCGCCAGCAGCCCTCTGACAGGGAGCCCTGAAGCTTTCTTT.

This clonotype was observed a handful of times. The CDR3 nucleotides are TGTGCCAGCAGCTGGAATAGCGGCCTAGGCTCCTACAATGAGCAGTTCTTC. As protein: CASSWNSGLGSYNEQFF. V and J are TRBV7-9 and TRBJ2-1; perhaps TRBD2 as D (6 bases). CDR1 and CDR2 from the germline V gene are SEHNR and FQNEAQ (reference sequence). Trimming removed 4 bases from V and 0 bases from J, with 16 bases in between. The CDR3 has 17 residues.

In this sample, this clonotype turned up a few times. V and J are TRBV29-1 and TRBJ2-1; D call uncertain. The CDR3 totals 13 residues. Trimming took 2 bases from V and 8 from J, leaving 13 bases between them. Germline V gives CDR1 SQVTM, CDR2 ANQGSEA. As DNA, the CDR3 is TGCAGCGTTGAACCAGCGTTGGGCGATGAGCAGTTCTTC. It translates to CSVEPALGDEQFF.